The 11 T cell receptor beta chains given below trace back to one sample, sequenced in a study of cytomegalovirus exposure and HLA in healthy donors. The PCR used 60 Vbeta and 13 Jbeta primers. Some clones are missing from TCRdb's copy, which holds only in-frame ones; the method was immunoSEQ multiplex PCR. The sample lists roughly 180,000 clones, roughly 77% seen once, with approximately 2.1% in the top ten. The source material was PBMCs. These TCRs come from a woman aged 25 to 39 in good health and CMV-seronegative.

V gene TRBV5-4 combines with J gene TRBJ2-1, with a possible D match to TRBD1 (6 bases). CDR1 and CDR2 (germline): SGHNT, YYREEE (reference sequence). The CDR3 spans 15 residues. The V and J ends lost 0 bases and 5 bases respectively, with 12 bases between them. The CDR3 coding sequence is TGTGCCAGCAGCTTGGAGGGGGTTAGAAACAATGAGCAGTTCTTC. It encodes CASSLEGVRNNEQFF.

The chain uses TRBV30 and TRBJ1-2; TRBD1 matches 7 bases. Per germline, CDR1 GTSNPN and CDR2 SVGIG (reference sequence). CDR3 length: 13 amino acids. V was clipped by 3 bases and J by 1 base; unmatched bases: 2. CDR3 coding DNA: TGTGCCTGGAGGGACAGGCGTAACTATGGCTACACCTTC. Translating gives CAWRDRRNYGYTF.

The CDR3 nucleotides are TGTGCCAGCAGCCGGTCGGGAGGAAATTACAATGAGCAGTTCTTC. Its translation: CASSRSGGNYNEQFF. V and J are TRBV7-3 and TRBJ2-1, with TRBD2 identical over 7 bases. The V segment lost 5 bases and the J segment 4 bases; nucleotides outside the gene matches: 8. Germline V CDR1 and CDR2: SGHTA, FQGTGA. The CDR3 covers 15 residues.

For the CDR3, the DNA is TGTGCCAGCAGACCGGGACTAGCGGGGCCATACAATGAGCAGTTCTTC. It translates to CASRPGLAGPYNEQFF. The V and J genes are TRBV7-6 and TRBJ2-1, with 13 positions matching TRBD2. The germline CDR1 and CDR2 sequences are SGHVS and FNYEAQ. V was pared by 6 bases and J by 4 bases, with 6 bases of the junction left unmatched. CDR3 length: 16 amino acids.

CDR3: CASSFGQGPLAEAFF. The CDR3 region has the DNA TGTGCCAGCAGCTTCGGACAGGGACCTCTTGCTGAAGCTTTCTTT. The J gene is TRBJ1-1, the V gene TRBV7-9; 8 bases are shared with TRBD1. Looked up from germline, CDR1 is SEHNR and CDR2 is FQNEAQ (reference sequence). The CDR3 length is 15 residues. The V and J ends lost 3 bases and 6 bases, in that order; junction bases with no gene match: 9.

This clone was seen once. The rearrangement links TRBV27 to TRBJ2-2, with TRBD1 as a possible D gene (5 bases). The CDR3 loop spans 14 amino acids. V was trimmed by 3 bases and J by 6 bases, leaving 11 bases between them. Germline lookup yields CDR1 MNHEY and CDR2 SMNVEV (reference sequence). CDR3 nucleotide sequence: TGTGCCAGCAGTTTCGTAGGGGCCCCCGGGGAGCTGTTTTTT. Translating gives CASSFVGAPGELFF.

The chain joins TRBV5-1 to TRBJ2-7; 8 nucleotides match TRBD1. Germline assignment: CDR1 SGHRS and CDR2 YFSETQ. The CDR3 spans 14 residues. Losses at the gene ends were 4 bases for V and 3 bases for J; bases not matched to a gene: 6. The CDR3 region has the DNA TGCGCCAGCAGCGCACCAGGGGGCCACTACGAGCAGTACTTC. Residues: CASSAPGGHYEQYF.

CDR3 sequence: CASSLVFADSNYGYTF. For the CDR3, the DNA is TGCGCCAGCAGCTTGGTTTTCGCAGACTCTAACTATGGCTACACCTTC. The chain couples TRBV5-1 to TRBJ1-2; D ambiguous. CDR3 size: 16 residues. Germline V lookup: CDR1 SGHRS, CDR2 YFSETQ. Trimming pared 0 bases from V and 0 bases from J, leaving 12 bases between.

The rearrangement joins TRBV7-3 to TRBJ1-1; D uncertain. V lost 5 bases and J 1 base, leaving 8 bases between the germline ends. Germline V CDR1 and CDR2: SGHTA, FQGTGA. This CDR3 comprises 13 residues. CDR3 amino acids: CASSRGTNTEAFF. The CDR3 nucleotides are TGTGCCAGCAGCCGGGGAACGAACACTGAAGCTTTCTTT.

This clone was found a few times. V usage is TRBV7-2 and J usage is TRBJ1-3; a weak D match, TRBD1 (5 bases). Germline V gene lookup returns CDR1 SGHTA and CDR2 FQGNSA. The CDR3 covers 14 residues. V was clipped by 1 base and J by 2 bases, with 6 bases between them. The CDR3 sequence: CASSLGGAGNTIYF. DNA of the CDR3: TGTGCCAGCAGCTTAGGGGGGGCTGGAAACACCATATATTTT.

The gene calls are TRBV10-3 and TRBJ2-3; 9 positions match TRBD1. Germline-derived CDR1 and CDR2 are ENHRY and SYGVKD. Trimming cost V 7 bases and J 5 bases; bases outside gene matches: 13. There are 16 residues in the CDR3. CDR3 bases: TGTGCCATCAAGGGTACAGGGACAGGGCACCAAGATACGCAGTATTTT. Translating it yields CAIKGTGTGHQDTQYF.